The 15 T cell receptor beta chains presented below share a single source sample, sequenced in a study of post-analysis software for immune sequencing data. Study-level points and caveats: About five TRBV segments occurring more often in patients than controls included TRBV5-6, TRBV5-1 and TRBV20-1.

The library was made from cDNA and included unique molecular identifiers. TCRdb ran MiXCR on the PCR reads and lists one entry per CDR3 protein. The sample includes 150,000 to 200,000 distinct CDR3 sequences, roughly 30% seen only once; the top ten take approximately 1.4%. Antigen specificity for these receptors is unknown. The source material was blood. Source of these receptors: a girl aged 5-17 years with multiple sclerosis.

The V gene is TRBV20-1, the J gene TRBJ2-7; D unresolved. CDR3 length: 16 amino acids. The germline V and J ends were trimmed by 6 bases and 4 bases, with 25 bases remaining between them. Germline V gene lookup returns CDR1 DFQATT and CDR2 SNEGSKA (reference sequence). CDR3 region: CSAAAVPGGDPYEQYF. The CDR3, as DNA: TGCAGTGCCGCGGCCGTCCCCGGTGGTGACCCTTACGAGCAGTACTTC.

This clonotype was observed a handful of times. The genes are TRBV20-1 and TRBJ2-3, with 9 bases matching TRBD2. CDR3 length: 15 residues. Per germline, CDR1 DFQATT and CDR2 SNEGSKA (reference sequence). After removal of 5 bases from V and 2 bases from J, the junction contained 8 bases not matched to a gene. In nucleotides, the CDR3 is TGCAGTGCTTGGCCTGCTAGCGGGGCCACAGATACGCAGTATTTT. It codes for CSAWPASGATDTQYF.

This clonotype was observed many times. The rearrangement uses TRBV29-1 and TRBJ2-3; D uncertain. V was trimmed by 1 base and J by 2 bases, leaving 10 bases between them. This CDR3 spans 14 amino acids. The V gene's germline CDR1 is SQVTM and CDR2 ANQGSEA. The CDR3 region has the DNA TGCAGCGTTGAAGGTGCGAGGCTCACAGATACGCAGTATTTT. Its translation: CSVEGARLTDTQYF.

The chain is built from TRBV5-1 and TRBJ2-3, with 7 bases fitting TRBD2. The CDR3 sequence is 16 residues long. V lost 2 bases and J lost 0; bases outside the gene matches: 6. Germline values: CDR1 SGHRS, CDR2 YFSETQ. CDR3 nucleotides: TGCGCCAGCAGCTTCGGAGCTAGCGGAAGCACAGATACGCAGTATTTT. Its protein is CASSFGASGSTDTQYF. Full variable domain (remainder filled in from reference TRBV5-1 and TRBJ2-3): KAGVTQTPRYLIKTRGQQVTLSCSPISGHRSVSWYQQTPGQGLQFLFEYFSETQRNKGNFPGRFSGRQFSNSRSEMNVSTLELGDSALYLCASSFGASGSTDTQYFGPGTRLTVL.

This clonotype was counted between two and nine times. This chain uses TRBV20-1 with TRBJ1-5, with TRBD1 matching over 7 bases. The CDR3 spans 12 residues. Germline V gene sequence: CDR1 DFQATT, CDR2 SNEGSKA (reference sequence). CDR3 region: CRAGGGDQPQHF. CDR3 nucleotides: TGCAGGGCGGGAGGGGGCGACCAGCCCCAGCATTTT.

This clonotype was detected many times. The chain joins TRBV29-1 to TRBJ1-2; D remains ambiguous. Germline lookup yields CDR1 SQVTM and CDR2 ANQGSEA. The length of the CDR3 is 14 residues. V lost 0 bases, J lost 4 bases, and 12 bases lay in between. CDR3 sequence reads: CSVEDRKGPYGYTF. The CDR3 DNA follows: TGCAGCGTTGAAGATCGAAAAGGTCCCTATGGCTACACCTTC.

Turning to this clonotype: Just one base apart from a much larger clone, this may be a read error. The rearrangement joins TRBV6-2 or TRBV6-3 to TRBJ2-7; 11 nucleotides agree with TRBD1. The end of the DNA is better explained by TRBJ2-5, so the J call may be wrong. The CDR3 totals 15 residues. Germline V gene sequence: CDR1 MNHEY, CDR2 SVGEGT. This chain's CDR3 is CASGYSRDRGKTQYF. CDR3 bases: TGTGCCAGCGGTTATTCCCGGGACAGGGGGAAGACCCAGTACTTC.

The J gene is TRBJ2-1, the V gene TRBV4-3; 9 bases agree with TRBD2. This CDR3 contains 16 residues. Trimming removed 0 bases from V and 4 bases from J; junction bases left unmatched: 4. Germline V gene lookup returns CDR1 LGHNA and CDR2 YSLEER. CDR3 sequence: CASSQDGLAGYNEQFF. The DNA of the CDR3 is TGCGCCAGCAGCCAAGATGGTCTAGCGGGGTACAATGAGCAGTTCTTC.

This chain uses TRBV7-2 with TRBJ2-1; 11 bases map to TRBD2. Losses at the gene ends were 5 bases for V and 3 bases for J; bases not matched to a gene: 9. Germline V gives CDR1 SGHTA, CDR2 FQGNSA. CDR3 size: 17 residues. The CDR3 nucleotides are TGTGCCAGCAGCCCACGACTAGCGGGAATTAACTACAATGAGCAGTTCTTC. It codes for CASSPRLAGINYNEQFF.

The V gene is TRBV20-1, the J gene TRBJ2-1, with 10 bases fitting TRBD2. The germline CDR1 and CDR2 sequences are DFQATT and SNEGSKA (reference sequence). CDR3 size: 17 residues. The junction had 15 bases not matched to a gene; V was cut back by 3 bases and J by 7 bases. The CDR3 DNA sequence: TGCAGTGCTAGGGCCGGGACTAGCGAGAGGGCCTTGAATGAGCAGTTCTTC. Translated, it gives CSARAGTSERALNEQFF.

This clonotype was found many times. V and J are TRBV7-8 and TRBJ2-1; TRBD2 agrees at 11 bases. The V segment lost 3 bases and the J segment 5 bases; nucleotides outside the gene matches: 9. This CDR3 is built from 17 residues. CDR1 and CDR2 (germline): SGHVS, FQNEAQ. CDR3 DNA: TGTGCCAGCAGCTTCCGAATAGCGGGAGGGCACCACAATGAGCAGTTCTTC. This gives the protein CASSFRIAGGHHNEQFF.

This clonotype has ten or more counts. The CDR3 loop is CSVAGLARDEQFF. The CDR3 nucleotides read TGCAGCGTTGCGGGACTAGCTAGAGATGAGCAGTTCTTC. The chain joins TRBV29-1 to TRBJ2-1, with 9 positions matching TRBD2. Germline V CDR1 and CDR2: SQVTM, ANQGSEA. Germline trimming cut 4 bases from V and 8 bases from J; bases unmatched to any gene: 6. The CDR3 spans 13 residues.

In this sample, this clonotype turned up many times. The rearrangement joins TRBV29-1 to TRBJ2-3; 10 bases agree with TRBD1. V was clipped by 3 bases and J by 1 base; unmatched bases: 7. Germline CDR1 SQVTM, CDR2 ANQGSEA. The CDR3 contains 16 residues. The CDR3 protein is CSVEGQGRSGTDTQYF. The CDR3 DNA reads TGCAGCGTTGAGGGACAGGGGAGGTCGGGCACAGATACGCAGTATTTT.

The V gene is TRBV3-1, the J gene TRBJ2-1; no clear D. V was clipped by 0 bases and J by 2 bases, with 11 bases between them. The CDR3 sequence is 16 residues long. Germline-derived CDR1 and CDR2 are LGHDT and YNNKEL (reference sequence). The CDR3: CASSQDPAAPYNEQFF. DNA of the CDR3: TGTGCCAGCAGCCAAGATCCGGCGGCGCCCTACAATGAGCAGTTCTTC.

There are a few counts of this clonotype. V and J are TRBV25-1 and TRBJ2-1; TRBD2 aligns across 9 bases. The germline V gene encodes CDR1 MGHDK and CDR2 SYGVNS. V trimming: 7 bases; J trimming: 4 bases; junction bases outside the gene matches: 8. The CDR3 spans 15 residues. CDR3 nucleotide sequence: TGTGCCAGCATAACCGGGACTAGCAGATACAATGAGCAGTTCTTC. The encoded protein is CASITGTSRYNEQFF. The variable domain in full, completed from reference TRBV25-1 and TRBJ2-1, reads EADIYQTPRYLVIGTGKKITLECSQTMGHDKMYWYQQDPGMELHLIHYSYGVNSTEKGDLSSESTVSRIRTEHFPLTLESARPSHTSQYLCASITGTSRYNEQFFGPGTRLTVL.